This TCR beta chain was sequenced during a study of OX40 agonist ivuxolimab in advanced cancers. Study-wide background: Patients enrolled in dose escalation were diagnosed with hepatocellular carcinoma, melanoma, renal cell or head and neck cancer. Study observations and caveats: The antigen specificity of the peripheral T cells (those that were expanded) was not determined.

TCRdb keeps only in-frame clones here, not all; method: immunoSEQ multiplex PCR. Of 60,000 to 85,000 clones listed, roughly nine tenths are singletons. On this clone itself: Antigen: not known.

Enrollment shut out patients with autoimmune disease history or systemic immunosuppression. Blood sampling was done at baseline, cycle 4 day 1, and cycle 7 day 1. The CDR3 extends over 16 amino acids. Germline V gives CDR1 KGHSH, CDR2 LQKENI. V was trimmed by 0 bases and J by 5 bases, leaving 16 bases between them. The rearrangement links TRBV18 to TRBJ2-5, with D maybe TRBD2 (6 bases). The clonotype was recovered from an adult with an advanced solid tumor such as melanoma, head and neck, liver or kidney cancer. The source was CD4+ or CD8+ T cells sorted from blood, collected in a trial of the OX40 agonist ivuxolimab. The CDR3 sequence is CASSPPWGDGRETQYF. The CDR3 DNA is TGTGCCAGCTCACCACCGTGGGGGGACGGACGGGAGACCCAGTACTTC.